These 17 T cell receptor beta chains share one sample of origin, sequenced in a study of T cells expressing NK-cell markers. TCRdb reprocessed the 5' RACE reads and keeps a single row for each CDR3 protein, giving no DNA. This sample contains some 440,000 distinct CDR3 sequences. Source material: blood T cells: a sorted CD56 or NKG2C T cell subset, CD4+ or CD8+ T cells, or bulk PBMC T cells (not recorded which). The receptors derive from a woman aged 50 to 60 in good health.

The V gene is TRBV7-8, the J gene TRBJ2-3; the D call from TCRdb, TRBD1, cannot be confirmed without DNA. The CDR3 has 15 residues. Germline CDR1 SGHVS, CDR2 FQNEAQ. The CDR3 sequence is CASVPGGLGTDTQYF.

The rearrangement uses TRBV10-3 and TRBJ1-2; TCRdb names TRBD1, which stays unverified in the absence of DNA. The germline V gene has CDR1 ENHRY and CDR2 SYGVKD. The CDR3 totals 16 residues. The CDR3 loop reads CAISESRRQGDDGYTF.

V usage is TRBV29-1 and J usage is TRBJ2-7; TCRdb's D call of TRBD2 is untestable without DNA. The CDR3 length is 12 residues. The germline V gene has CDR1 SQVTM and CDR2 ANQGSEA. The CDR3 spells CSVGLAGGSQYF.

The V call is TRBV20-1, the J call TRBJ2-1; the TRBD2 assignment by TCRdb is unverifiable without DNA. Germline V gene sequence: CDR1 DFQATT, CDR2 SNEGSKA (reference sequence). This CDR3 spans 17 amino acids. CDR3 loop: CSAAPLAGVRTNNEQFF.

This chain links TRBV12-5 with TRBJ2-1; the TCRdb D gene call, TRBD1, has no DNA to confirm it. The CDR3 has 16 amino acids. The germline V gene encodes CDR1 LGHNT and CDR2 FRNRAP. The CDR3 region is CASGLRVRTYYNEQFF. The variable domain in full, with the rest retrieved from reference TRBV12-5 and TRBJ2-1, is DARVTQTPRHKVTEMGQEVTMRCQPILGHNTVFWYRQTMMQGLELLAYFRNRAPLDDSGMPKDRFSAEMPDATLATLKIQPSEPRDSAVYFCASGLRVRTYYNEQFFGPGTRLTVL.

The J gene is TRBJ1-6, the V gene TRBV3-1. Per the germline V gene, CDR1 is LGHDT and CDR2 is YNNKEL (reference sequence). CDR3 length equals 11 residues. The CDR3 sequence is CASSRGSPLHF.

CDR3 protein: CASSLLDGGNTIYF. The gene calls are TRBV7-8 and TRBJ1-3. The germline V gene encodes CDR1 SGHVS and CDR2 FQNEAQ. The CDR3 sequence is 14 residues long.

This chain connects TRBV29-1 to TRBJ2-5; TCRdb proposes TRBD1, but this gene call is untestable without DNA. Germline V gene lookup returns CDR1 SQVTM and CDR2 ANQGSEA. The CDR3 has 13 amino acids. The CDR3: CSGDRGPGETQYF.

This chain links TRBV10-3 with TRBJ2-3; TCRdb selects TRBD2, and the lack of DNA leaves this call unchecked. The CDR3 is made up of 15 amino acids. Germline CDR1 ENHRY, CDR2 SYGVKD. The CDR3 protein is CAIGELAKSTDTQYF.

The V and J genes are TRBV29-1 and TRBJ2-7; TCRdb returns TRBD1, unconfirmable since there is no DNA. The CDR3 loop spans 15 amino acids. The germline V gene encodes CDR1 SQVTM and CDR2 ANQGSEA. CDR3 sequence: CSFSFKQGRGYEQYF.

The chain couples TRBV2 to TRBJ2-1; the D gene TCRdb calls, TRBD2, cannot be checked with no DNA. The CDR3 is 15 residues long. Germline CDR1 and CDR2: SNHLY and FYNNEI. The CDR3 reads CASSERDKRVGEQFF.

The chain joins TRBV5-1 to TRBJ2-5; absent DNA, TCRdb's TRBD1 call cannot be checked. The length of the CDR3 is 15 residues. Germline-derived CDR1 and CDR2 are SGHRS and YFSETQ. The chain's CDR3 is CASSLVTGGPETQYF.

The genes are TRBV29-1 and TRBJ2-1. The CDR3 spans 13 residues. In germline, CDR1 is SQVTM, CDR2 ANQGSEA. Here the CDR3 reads CSVELGLYNEQFF.

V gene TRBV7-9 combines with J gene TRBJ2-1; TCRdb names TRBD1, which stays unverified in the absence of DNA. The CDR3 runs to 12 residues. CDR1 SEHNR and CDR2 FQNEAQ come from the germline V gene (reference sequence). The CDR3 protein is CASTRPPAGQFF.

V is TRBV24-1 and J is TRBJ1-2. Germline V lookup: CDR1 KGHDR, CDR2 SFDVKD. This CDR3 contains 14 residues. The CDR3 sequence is CATSDPRGSNGYTF.

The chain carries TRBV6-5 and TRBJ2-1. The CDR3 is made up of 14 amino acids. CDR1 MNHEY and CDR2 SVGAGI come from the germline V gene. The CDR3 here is CASSLTGVYNEQFF.

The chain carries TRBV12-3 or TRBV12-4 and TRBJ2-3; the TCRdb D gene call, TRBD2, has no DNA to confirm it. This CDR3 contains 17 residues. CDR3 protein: CASSFQTSGSFTDTQYF.